The next 21 T cell receptor beta chains were all read from a single sample in a study of blood T cell repertoires in COVID-19. Data came from immunoSEQ multiplex PCR; TCRdb stores just in-frame clones and leaves some out. This table holds about 120,000 clones, about 86% found once. Specimen: peripheral blood. The receptors were gathered from a woman aged 50 to 60 with acute or convalescent COVID-19.

This chain connects TRBV3-1 (or the pseudogene TRBV3-2) to TRBJ2-3, with 7 bases fitting TRBD2. CDR3 length: 17 residues. Germline trimming cut 0 bases from V and 3 bases from J; bases unmatched to any gene: 9. The germline V gene encodes CDR1 LGHDT and CDR2 YNNKEL (reference sequence). The CDR3 region has the DNA TGTGCCAGCAGCCAAGATCGGACCAGCGGGGCGACAGATACGCAGTATTTT. Residues: CASSQDRTSGATDTQYF.

The CDR3 DNA sequence: TGCGCCAGCAGCTTGGAGTGGACACCGGACGAGCTGTTTTTT. Translating gives CASSLEWTPDELFF. The chain couples TRBV5-1 to TRBJ2-2; D is possibly TRBD1 (5 bases). This CDR3 spans 14 amino acids. Germline CDR1 SGHRS, CDR2 YFSETQ. With 0 bases removed from V and 11 bases from J, the gap between germline ends came to 14 bases.

This chain joins TRBV7-2 and TRBJ2-3, with D uncertain. CDR1 is SGHTA and CDR2 is FQGNSA in the germline V gene. The germline V and J ends were trimmed by 5 bases and 4 bases, with 10 bases remaining between them. This CDR3 contains 13 residues. The CDR3 bases are TGTGCCAGCAGCGCGCTAGGTTCAGATACGCAGTATTTT. Translation gives CASSALGSDTQYF.

The chain has TRBV11-2 and TRBJ2-1; TRBD1 is a possible D gene (5 bases). V gave up 1 base and J gave up 9 bases, with 13 bases separating them. The CDR3 runs 14 residues. The germline V gene encodes CDR1 SGHAT and CDR2 FQNNGV. CDR3 amino acids: CASSLASDMGEQFF. The DNA for the CDR3 is TGTGCCAGCAGCTTAGCCTCGGACATGGGTGAGCAGTTCTTC.

The J gene is TRBJ1-2, the V gene TRBV7-6, with TRBD1 identical over 9 bases. From germline, CDR1 is SGHVS and CDR2 FNYEAQ. Germline trimming cut 5 bases from V and 5 bases from J; bases unmatched to any gene: 12. This CDR3 is built from 16 residues. CDR3 DNA sequence: TGTGCCAGCAGCCCACGCTACCGGGACAGGGTATATGGCTACACCTTC. This encodes CASSPRYRDRVYGYTF.

J is TRBJ1-1 and V is TRBV7-9; D perhaps matches TRBD1 (5 bases). Between the trimmed V and J ends, which lost 5 bases and 4 bases, there was a span of 11 bases. Germline V gene lookup returns CDR1 SEHNR and CDR2 FQNEAQ (reference sequence). The length of the CDR3 is 13 residues. The CDR3 nucleotides are TGTGCCAGCAGCCAACAGGTATCCACTGAAGCTTTCTTT. Translated, it gives CASSQQVSTEAFF.

The chain has TRBV20-1 and TRBJ1-2; tentatively, D is TRBD1 (6 bases). The CDR3 runs 13 residues. V dropped 3 bases and J dropped 2 bases, with 10 bases sitting between them. Germline V lookup: CDR1 DFQATT, CDR2 SNEGSKA (reference sequence). The CDR3 sequence is CSASPGTNYGYTF. Written as DNA, the CDR3 is TGCAGTGCTAGTCCAGGGACAAACTATGGCTACACCTTC.

V usage is TRBV19 and J usage is TRBJ1-1, with TRBD1 matching over 7 bases. CDR1 and CDR2 (germline): LNHDA, SQIVND (reference sequence). CDR3 size: 13 residues. After removal of 5 bases from V and 3 bases from J, the junction contained 3 bases not matched to a gene. CDR3 sequence (DNA): TGTGCCAGTAGTTTCACAGGGGACACTGAAGCTTTCTTT. As protein: CASSFTGDTEAFF.

J is TRBJ2-2 and V is TRBV5-4; D remains unclear. The length of the CDR3 is 14 residues. Trimming removed 0 bases at V and 1 base at J, with 4 bases between. CDR1 is SGHNT, CDR2 YYREEE, per germline (reference sequence). Here the CDR3 reads CASSLDRNTGELFF. The DNA of the CDR3 is TGTGCCAGCAGCTTGGACAGGAACACCGGGGAGCTGTTTTTT.

The chain combines TRBV7-2 with TRBJ2-1, with 10 nucleotides matching TRBD2. J was trimmed by 9 bases and V by 3 bases; bases with no gene match: 8. CDR3 length equals 15 residues. Looked up from germline, CDR1 is SGHTA and CDR2 is FQGNSA. The CDR3 here is CASSFELAGAGEQFF. CDR3 DNA sequence: TGTGCCAGCAGCTTCGAGCTAGCGGGAGCCGGTGAGCAGTTCTTC. Complete variable domain (other parts from reference TRBV7-2 and TRBJ2-1): GAGVSQSPSNKVTEKGKDVELRCDPISGHTALYWYRQSLGQGLEFLIYFQGNSAPDKSGLPSDRFSAERTGGSVSTLTIQRTQQEDSAVYLCASSFELAGAGEQFFGPGTRLTVL.

In DNA form, the CDR3 reads TGCGCCAGCAGCCCCCGGGTCGGGGGGACGAACACTGAAGCTTTCTTT. This sequence encodes CASSPRVGGTNTEAFF. V usage is TRBV5-1 and J usage is TRBJ1-1, with a possible D match to TRBD1 (5 bases). Per the germline V gene, CDR1 is SGHRS and CDR2 is YFSETQ. Between the trimmed V and J ends, which lost 4 bases and 1 base, there was a span of 17 bases. The CDR3 totals 16 residues. The full variable domain, in which reference TRBV5-1 and TRBJ1-1 provide the parts outside the CDR3, is KAGVTQTPRYLIKTRGQQVTLSCSPISGHRSVSWYQQTPGQGLQFLFEYFSETQRNKGNFPGRFSGRQFSNSRSEMNVSTLELGDSALYLCASSPRVGGTNTEAFFGQGTRLTVV.

V and J are TRBV18 and TRBJ1-4; TRBD1 aligns across 7 bases. V lost 5 bases and J lost 10; bases outside the gene matches: 10. Germline V gene data show CDR1 as KGHSH and CDR2 as LQKENI. This CDR3 is 14 amino acids long. Written as DNA, the CDR3 is TGTGCCAGCTCATCTAACAGGGGTTCAGGAAAACTGTTTTTT. It specifies CASSSNRGSGKLFF.

The chain recombines TRBV10-3 with TRBJ1-1; no firm D call. The CDR3 consists of 11 residues. Trimming removed 10 bases from V and 1 base from J, with 7 bases in between. Germline CDR1 is ENHRY and CDR2 is SYGVKD. The CDR3 protein is CATRENTEAFF. CDR3 sequence (DNA): TGTGCCACGCGGGAGAACACTGAAGCTTTCTTT.

This clone was seen a single time. The gene calls are TRBV5-5 and TRBJ1-5, with D perhaps matching TRBD1 (5 bases). Germline CDR1 and CDR2: SGHKS and YYEKEE (reference sequence). The CDR3 is 14 amino acids. V was clipped by 4 bases and J by 3 bases, with 11 bases between them. CDR3 residues: CASSPDSFNQPQHF. As DNA, the CDR3 is TGTGCCAGCAGCCCCGACAGCTTCAATCAGCCCCAGCATTTT.

Here the CDR3 DNA reads TGTGCCAGCACGGGGAGTCGAGGCTACACCTTC. Protein: CASTGSRGYTF. The V call is TRBV11-2, the J call TRBJ1-2; D not certain. CDR1 and CDR2 (germline): SGHAT, FQNNGV. The CDR3 is 11 amino acids. V was pared by 7 bases and J by 8 bases, with 11 bases between.

This chain connects TRBV12-3 or TRBV12-4 to TRBJ1-6, with D tentatively TRBD1 (6 bases). V lost 2 bases and J lost 10, with 9 bases in between. The CDR3 spans 13 residues. The DNA of the CDR3 is TGTGCCAGCAGTTTAAAGGGGGGGTCACCCCTCCACTTT. It translates to CASSLKGGSPLHF.

This chain connects TRBV30 to TRBJ2-2; D gene ambiguous. CDR1 and CDR2 (germline): GTSNPN, SVGIG (reference sequence). CDR3 length: 12 residues. The V end lost 4 bases, the J end lost 4 bases, and 7 bases lay between the germline ends. CDR3 residues: CAWTHFTGELFF. The CDR3 region has the DNA TGTGCCTGGACCCACTTCACCGGGGAGCTGTTTTTT.

The V call is TRBV3-1 (or the pseudogene TRBV3-2), the J call TRBJ2-1; 7 bases map to TRBD2. The J segment lost 2 bases and the V segment lost 0 bases, leaving 4 bases of the junction unmatched. This CDR3 is built from 16 residues. The V gene's germline CDR1 is LGHDT and CDR2 YNNKEL (reference sequence). CDR3 in DNA: TGTGCCAGCAGCCAAGATAGACTAGCAACCTACAATGAGCAGTTCTTC. Protein: CASSQDRLATYNEQFF.

The chain is built from TRBV6-5 and TRBJ1-6, with unresolved D. Trimming pared 0 bases from V and 7 bases from J, leaving 10 bases between. Germline CDR1 is MNHEY and CDR2 is SVGAGI. CDR3 length: 15 amino acids. For the CDR3, the DNA is TGTGCCAGCAGTTACTCGGCCGCTCTCAATTCACCCCTCCACTTT. Translated: CASSYSAALNSPLHF.

The chain is built from TRBV7-8 and TRBJ2-5, with 16 bases identical to TRBD2. Trimming at V came to 5 bases and at J to 4 bases, leaving 10 bases not matched to a gene. The CDR3 totals 18 residues. The germline V gene has CDR1 SGHVS and CDR2 FQNEAQ. The CDR3 sequence: CASSLGLAGGKGTETQYF. CDR3 nucleotide sequence: TGTGCCAGCAGCCTGGGACTAGCGGGGGGGAAAGGCACAGAGACCCAGTACTTC.

The chain carries TRBV24-1 and TRBJ2-3; D may be TRBD2 (6 bases). CDR1 and CDR2 (germline): KGHDR, SFDVKD. This CDR3 is built from 14 residues. V lost 6 bases and J lost 4, with 13 bases in between. CDR3 sequence: CATSMGGSADTQYF. As DNA, the CDR3 is TGTGCCACCAGTATGGGGGGATCCGCAGATACGCAGTATTTT.